A single sample gave rise to the 28 T cell receptor beta chains below, sequenced in a study of T cell repertoires in cytomegalovirus infection. These receptors have no known antigen. TCRdb fed the reads into MiXCR, producing one record per CDR3 protein. The sample consists of approximately 340,000 distinct CDR3 sequences, roughly 29% of them appearing once. The sample here was cultured PBMCs, taken from culture after CMV antigen stimulation. The receptor source for this set is a human donor in good health (CMV status not recorded). Some clones in this sample may be carry-over from other donors' samples.

The rearrangement joins TRBV10-2 to TRBJ2-1; 9 bases are shared with TRBD2. V dropped 4 bases and J dropped 2; count of bases not matched to a gene: 3. CDR1 and CDR2 from the germline V gene are WSHSY and SAAADI. CDR3 length equals 15 residues. The chain's CDR3 is CASSGGGGAYNEQFF. The DNA for the CDR3 is TGCGCCAGCAGTGGGGGCGGGGGGGCCTACAATGAGCAGTTCTTC.

This rearrangement joins TRBV19 to TRBJ1-5; D is uncertain. The CDR3 runs to 13 residues. The ends were cut back, 4 bases at V and 7 bases at J, with 11 bases in the middle. The germline gives CDR1 LNHDA, CDR2 SQIVND (reference sequence). This chain's CDR3 is CASSRIKGQPQHF. In DNA form, the CDR3 reads TGTGCCAGTAGTAGGATTAAGGGACAGCCCCAGCATTTT.

The rearrangement links TRBV7-2 to TRBJ1-6; 7 positions match TRBD1. CDR1 and CDR2 from the germline V gene are SGHTA and FQGNSA. Losses at the gene ends were 3 bases for V and 4 bases for J; bases not matched to a gene: 12. The CDR3 has 18 residues. The CDR3 is CASSFRGTANPYNSPLHF. CDR3 nucleotides: TGTGCCAGCAGCTTCCGAGGGACAGCCAATCCTTATAATTCACCCCTCCACTTT.

The V and J genes are TRBV20-1 and TRBJ1-4; D ambiguous. This CDR3 is built from 13 residues. V was cut by 5 bases and J by 3 bases, with 10 bases left in between. Germline lookup yields CDR1 DFQATT and CDR2 SNEGSKA (reference sequence). CDR3 sequence (DNA): TGCAGTGCTGCAAGGGCGGCTAATGAAAAACTGTTTTTT. It translates to CSAARAANEKLFF.

The gene calls are TRBV5-1 and TRBJ1-2; 9 positions match TRBD1. CDR1 and CDR2 (germline): SGHRS, YFSETQ. The J segment lost 5 bases and the V segment lost 4 bases, leaving 9 bases of the junction unmatched. CDR3 length: 15 residues. The DNA for the CDR3 is TGCGCCAGCAGCCCCGGACAGGGGTGGAATTATGGCTACACCTTC. Residues: CASSPGQGWNYGYTF.

This clonotype was observed a handful of times. This chain links TRBV4-1 with TRBJ2-1, with TRBD1 matching 8 bases. The CDR3 sequence is 16 residues long. Germline CDR1 is MGHRA and CDR2 is YSYEKL. V trimming: 4 bases; J trimming: 8 bases; junction bases outside the gene matches: 13. The CDR3 sequence is CASSPLGTGLSHEQFF. DNA of the CDR3: TGCGCCAGCAGCCCGTTAGGGACAGGACTGTCCCATGAGCAGTTCTTC.

This clonotype was counted many times. This chain uses TRBV6-2 or TRBV6-3 with TRBJ1-1; 7 positions agree with TRBD1. Germline trimming cut 1 base from V and 0 bases from J; bases unmatched to any gene: 5. The CDR3 extends over 16 amino acids. Germline V gene data show CDR1 as MNHEY and CDR2 as SVGEGT. This CDR3 is CASSYWGQLMNTEAFF. For the CDR3, the DNA is TGTGCCAGCAGTTACTGGGGACAGCTCATGAACACTGAAGCTTTCTTT.

This clonotype came up a few times. CDR3 residues: CASSPGQPLNTEAFF. CDR3 nucleotide sequence: TGTGCCAGCAGCCCGGGACAGCCCTTGAACACTGAAGCTTTCTTT. The chain uses TRBV5-4 and TRBJ1-1; 7 nucleotides agree with TRBD1. The V gene's germline CDR1 is SGHNT and CDR2 YYREEE (reference sequence). V lost 4 bases and J lost 0; bases outside the gene matches: 6. The CDR3 runs to 15 residues.

This clonotype was seen a handful of times. The chain uses TRBV19 and TRBJ2-2; TRBD2 matches 8 bases. V was pared by 4 bases and J by 6 bases, with 7 bases of the junction left unmatched. Germline CDR1 reads LNHDA; CDR2 reads SQIVND (reference sequence). There are 15 residues in the CDR3. CDR3 sequence (DNA): TGTGCCAGTAGTAACGCGGGGGGCCGGGCCGGGGAGCTGTTTTTT. Protein product: CASSNAGGRAGELFF.

This clonotype was picked up a small number of times. This chain joins TRBV4-2 and TRBJ1-1, with a weak D call TRBD1 (5 bases). The germline gives CDR1 LGHNA, CDR2 YNFKEQ. The CDR3 totals 15 residues. The germline V and J ends were trimmed by 0 bases and 1 base, with 9 bases remaining between them. The CDR3 reads CASSQDFGGNTEAFF. The CDR3 nucleotides are TGTGCCAGCAGCCAAGATTTCGGGGGGAACACTGAAGCTTTCTTT.

V usage is TRBV7-4 and J usage is TRBJ1-1; TRBD1 is a possible D gene (6 bases). This CDR3 spans 11 amino acids. Germline values: CDR1 SGHVT, CDR2 SQSDAQ. Deletions cut 10 bases from V and 6 bases from J, with 12 bases between. The CDR3 protein is CAIPGDSEAFF. The CDR3 DNA is TGTGCCATCCCAGGGGACTCTGAAGCTTTCTTT.

V gene TRBV29-1 combines with J gene TRBJ1-5; D is uncertain. Germline V CDR1 and CDR2: SQVTM, ANQGSEA. V was trimmed by 3 bases and J by 0 bases, leaving 15 bases between them. The CDR3 runs 16 residues. Here the CDR3 DNA reads TGCAGCGTTGACAGGTTGAGGAGGTTTAGCAATCAGCCCCAGCATTTT. Its protein is CSVDRLRRFSNQPQHF.

This clonotype was recorded only once. This sequence joins TRBV6-6 and TRBJ2-5, with 7 bases fitting TRBD2. V was clipped by 5 bases and J by 2 bases; unmatched bases: 8. The CDR3 is made up of 15 amino acids. Germline CDR1 and CDR2: MNHNY and SVGAGI (reference sequence). CDR3 in amino acids: CASSAVRDYQETQYF. CDR3 nucleotide sequence: TGTGCCAGCAGTGCCGTCCGGGACTATCAAGAGACCCAGTACTTC.

The gene calls are TRBV7-6 and TRBJ2-3; D not resolved. The CDR3 has 14 residues. With 2 bases removed from V and 4 bases from J, the gap between germline ends came to 10 bases. Germline V CDR1 and CDR2: SGHVS, FNYEAQ. CDR3 in amino acids: CASSLLASADTQYF. The CDR3 nucleotides are TGTGCCAGCAGCTTACTGGCGAGTGCAGATACGCAGTATTTT.

The chain recombines TRBV28 with TRBJ2-7; D not certain. CDR1 and CDR2 from the germline V gene are MDHEN and SYDVKM. Trimming took off 3 bases at V and 5 bases at J, with 5 bases between the two ends. CDR3 size: 11 residues. The CDR3 is CASSFRDEQYF. The CDR3 nucleotides are TGTGCCAGCAGTTTCCGGGACGAGCAGTACTTC.

The chain is built from TRBV20-1 and TRBJ1-5; D is unresolved. The V end was cut by 0 bases, the J end by 3 bases, with 36 bases between. CDR1 and CDR2 (germline): DFQATT, SNEGSKA (reference sequence). The CDR3 extends over 23 amino acids. The CDR3 spells CSAREAPGVVHGRRYMINQPQHF. As DNA, the CDR3 is TGCAGTGCTAGAGAAGCACCGGGAGTAGTCCATGGTAGAAGGTATATGATCAATCAGCCCCAGCATTTT.

This clonotype appeared a few times. The V call is TRBV7-9, the J call TRBJ1-1; D is unclear. The CDR3 is 13 amino acids. Trimming took off 1 base at V and 6 bases at J, with 9 bases between the two ends. Germline loops: CDR1 SEHNR, CDR2 FQNEAQ (reference sequence). The CDR3 loop is CASSLDGRAEAFF. CDR3 nucleotides: TGTGCCAGCAGCTTAGATGGGAGGGCTGAAGCTTTCTTT.

This clonotype appeared once. The genes are TRBV14 and TRBJ2-2; 13 bases align to TRBD2. Germline V lookup: CDR1 SGHDN, CDR2 FVKESK. This CDR3 spans 18 amino acids. Trimming at V came to 5 bases and at J to 0 bases, leaving 6 bases not matched to a gene. As DNA, the CDR3 is TGTGCCAGCAGCTCCCGACTAGCGGGGGGCTCGAACACCGGGGAGCTGTTTTTT. As protein: CASSSRLAGGSNTGELFF.

V gene TRBV12-3 or TRBV12-4 combines with J gene TRBJ2-7, with unresolved D. Trimming took 3 bases from V and 0 from J, leaving 9 bases between them. The CDR3 length is 14 residues. CDR3 loop: CASSLAGPSYEQYF. The DNA for the CDR3 is TGTGCCAGCAGTTTGGCCGGACCCTCCTACGAGCAGTACTTC.

The chain couples TRBV7-2 to TRBJ2-5; maybe TRBD2 (6 bases). V shed 3 bases and J shed 4 bases, with 12 bases lying between them. The CDR3 has 14 amino acids. The V gene's germline CDR1 is SGHTA and CDR2 FQGNSA. CDR3 loop: CTSSFMGGLETQYF. The CDR3 coding sequence is TGTACCAGCAGCTTTATGGGAGGTTTAGAGACCCAGTACTTC. The entire variable domain, with the rest obtained from reference TRBV7-2 and TRBJ2-5, is as follows: GAGVSQSPSNKVTEKGKDVELRCDPISGHTALYWYRQSLGQGLEFLIYFQGNSAPDKSGLPSDRFSAERTGGSVSTLTIQRTQQEDSAVYLCTSSFMGGLETQYFGPGTRLLVL.

The chain couples TRBV6-1 to TRBJ2-7; 10 positions match TRBD1. J gave up 7 bases and V 3 bases, and 12 bases lay outside the gene matches. The CDR3 has 16 amino acids. Germline V gene sequence: CDR1 MNHNS, CDR2 SASEGT. CDR3 region: CASSDAPGTGVVEQYF. The DNA of the CDR3 is TGTGCCAGCAGTGACGCCCCTGGGACAGGGGTGGTTGAGCAGTACTTC.

The chain recombines TRBV7-9 with TRBJ2-1; 10 nucleotides align to TRBD2. The germline V gene encodes CDR1 SEHNR and CDR2 FQNEAQ (reference sequence). After removal of 7 bases from V and 2 bases from J, the junction contained 5 bases not matched to a gene. This CDR3 spans 15 amino acids. This chain's CDR3 is CASTIGLAAYNEQFF. The CDR3 region has the DNA TGTGCCAGCACCATTGGACTAGCGGCCTACAATGAGCAGTTCTTC.

The gene calls are TRBV10-3 and TRBJ2-1; 8 bases line up with TRBD1. The CDR3 is made up of 12 amino acids. Germline assignment: CDR1 ENHRY and CDR2 SYGVKD. The junction had 3 bases not matched to a gene; V was cut back by 10 bases and J by 4 bases. The chain's CDR3 is CATGDRYNEQFF. The CDR3 DNA sequence: TGTGCCACAGGGGACAGGTACAATGAGCAGTTCTTC.

The gene calls are TRBV20-1 and TRBJ1-3; possible D gene TRBD1, 5 bases. Per the germline V gene, CDR1 is DFQATT and CDR2 is SNEGSKA (reference sequence). Trimming cost V 0 bases and J 4 bases, with 10 bases left between them. The CDR3 totals 14 residues. CDR3 sequence reads: CSARETVRGNTIYF. The CDR3 bases are TGCAGTGCTAGAGAGACAGTTAGGGGAAACACCATATATTTT.

V and J are TRBV7-3 and TRBJ1-5; D not resolved. The CDR3 contains 13 residues. Trimming removed 11 bases at V and 4 bases at J, with 15 bases between. Germline V gives CDR1 SGHTA, CDR2 FQGTGA. The chain's CDR3 is CAARRKKNQPQHF. The CDR3 DNA reads TGTGCCGCGAGGCGAAAAAAGAATCAGCCCCAGCATTTT.

In this sample, this clonotype turned up many times. The V and J genes are TRBV7-8 and TRBJ2-1; 8 bases align to TRBD2. CDR3 size: 14 residues. CDR1 is SGHVS, CDR2 FQNEAQ, per germline. J was trimmed by 12 bases and V by 6 bases; bases with no gene match: 13. CDR3 sequence reads: CASRTDSGAEGQFF. The CDR3 DNA is TGTGCCAGCAGGACGGATAGCGGGGCGGAAGGGCAGTTCTTC.

The V call is TRBV27, the J call TRBJ2-7; D remains ambiguous. The CDR3 covers 11 residues. The V gene lost 6 bases and the J gene lost 4 bases, with 7 bases spanning the gap. CDR1 is MNHEY and CDR2 is SMNVEV in the germline V gene (reference sequence). The CDR3 sequence: CASRASYEQYF. CDR3 in DNA: TGTGCCAGCAGGGCTAGTTACGAGCAGTACTTC.

The J gene is TRBJ2-1, the V gene TRBV24-1, with TRBD2 matching 8 bases. The V segment lost 4 bases and the J segment 3 bases; nucleotides outside the gene matches: 7. There are 16 residues in the CDR3. Looked up from germline, CDR1 is KGHDR and CDR2 is SFDVKD. The CDR3 loop is CATSDYPAGVYNEQFF. CDR3 bases: TGTGCCACCAGTGACTACCCAGCGGGGGTCTACAATGAGCAGTTCTTC.